The 22 T cell receptor beta chains listed next were all sequenced from one sample in a study of monozygotic twins with inflammatory bowel disease. TCRdb re-called the 5' RACE reads and gives one entry per CDR3 protein, without DNA. Recorded for this sample: about 160,000 distinct CDR3 sequences. The material sequenced was blood. Receptors were obtained from a human donor with ulcerative colitis or Crohn's disease, or a healthy co-twin of an affected twin (not recorded which).

CDR3 region: CASSLSGQYGYTF. The chain is built from TRBV7-8 and TRBJ1-2. The CDR3 has 13 amino acids. Germline V gene sequence: CDR1 SGHVS, CDR2 FQNEAQ.

The gene calls are TRBV6-5 and TRBJ1-1. Germline V CDR1 and CDR2: MNHEY, SVGAGI. This CDR3 has 13 residues. CDR3 loop: CASSPTRLAEAFF.

This chain joins TRBV9 and TRBJ2-7; TCRdb selects TRBD1, and the lack of DNA leaves this call unchecked. There are 13 residues in the CDR3. Germline V CDR1 and CDR2: SGDLS, YYNGEE. CDR3 loop: CASSQAGAYEQYF.

The rearrangement uses TRBV5-1 and TRBJ2-7; TCRdb's D gene call, TRBD1, goes unchecked for lack of DNA. The CDR3 is 16 amino acids. Germline-derived CDR1 and CDR2 are SGHRS and YFSETQ. CDR3 residues: CASKTSTGHSSYEQYF.

The CDR3 here is CASSPLGGTTSGGLSSYNEQFF. J is TRBJ2-1 and V is TRBV4-2; the TCRdb D gene call, TRBD2, has no DNA to confirm it. The CDR3 contains 22 residues. The germline CDR1 and CDR2 sequences are LGHNA and YNFKEQ.

V gene TRBV5-1 combines with J gene TRBJ1-2. This CDR3 contains 14 residues. Germline values: CDR1 SGHRS, CDR2 YFSETQ. CDR3: CASSLDRGSGGYTF.

The V and J genes are TRBV5-1 and TRBJ2-1; TCRdb gives TRBD2 as the D gene, but with no DNA this cannot be confirmed. The CDR3 has 16 residues. The germline V gene has CDR1 SGHRS and CDR2 YFSETQ. The CDR3 loop is CASSSNLAGVYNEQFF.

The chain employs TRBV7-3 and TRBJ2-3; TCRdb indicates TRBD1, and absent DNA this call remains unverified. In germline, CDR1 is SGHTA, CDR2 FQGTGA. This CDR3 contains 16 residues. CDR3 loop: CASSSKGAGRTDTQYF.

This CDR3 reads CASSDPRMSTEAFF. J is TRBJ1-1 and V is TRBV6-1. This CDR3 is built from 14 residues. Germline CDR1 MNHNS, CDR2 SASEGT.

The chain links TRBV11-3 to TRBJ2-1; TCRdb indicates TRBD2, and absent DNA this call remains unverified. The CDR3 totals 15 residues. Germline-derived CDR1 and CDR2 are SGHNT and YENEEA. The CDR3 sequence: CASSLDSGTNNEQFF.

The chain joins TRBV5-1 to TRBJ2-6. This CDR3 is 15 amino acids long. The germline V gene has CDR1 SGHRS and CDR2 YFSETQ. CDR3 amino acids: CASSLIGSGANVLTF.

This chain joins TRBV20-1 and TRBJ2-1; checking the TCRdb D call of TRBD2 is not possible without DNA. The CDR3 runs to 18 residues. Germline V CDR1 and CDR2: DFQATT, SNEGSKA (reference sequence). The CDR3 loop is CSARDRTSGRAFYNEQFF.

The chain combines TRBV6-5 with TRBJ2-6; the D call of TRBD1 rests on TCRdb alone, since no DNA is present to check it. CDR3 length: 18 residues. CDR1 and CDR2 from the germline V gene are MNHEY and SVGAGI. The CDR3 protein is CASSFAGTPSSGANVLTF.

This chain links TRBV7-3 with TRBJ2-1; TCRdb designates TRBD2, a call that cannot be tested without DNA. CDR1 SGHTA and CDR2 FQGTGA come from the germline V gene. The CDR3 extends over 15 amino acids. The CDR3 region is CASSLTAGGANEQFF.

The V and J genes are TRBV4-2 and TRBJ2-5. Germline V gene lookup returns CDR1 LGHNA and CDR2 YNFKEQ. This CDR3 is built from 15 residues. CDR3 in amino acids: CASSQVRSSQETQYF.

The chain couples TRBV7-6 to TRBJ2-3. CDR1 and CDR2 from the germline V gene are SGHVS and FNYEAQ. The CDR3 loop spans 13 amino acids. CDR3 region: CASSPTSENTQYF. The complete variable domain, with remaining parts taken from reference TRBV7-6 and TRBJ2-3, reads GAGVSQSPRYKVTKRGQDVALRCDPISGHVSLYWYRQALGQGPEFLTYFNYEAQQDKSGLPNDRFSAERPEGSISTLTIQRTEQRDSAMYRCASSPTSENTQYFGPGTRLTVL.

J is TRBJ2-3 and V is TRBV29-1. Germline CDR1 reads SQVTM; CDR2 reads ANQGSEA. The CDR3 loop spans 11 amino acids. The CDR3 sequence: CSVGESDTQYF.

The chain joins TRBV7-8 to TRBJ2-7; TCRdb names TRBD2, which stays unverified in the absence of DNA. The V gene's germline CDR1 is SGHVS and CDR2 FQNEAQ. The CDR3 loop spans 17 amino acids. The CDR3 spells CASSLRGGSSLSYEQYF. Variable domain in full (rest from reference TRBV7-8 and TRBJ2-7): GAGVSQSPRYKVAKRGQDVALRCDPISGHVSLFWYQQALGQGPEFLTYFQNEAQLDKSGLPSDRFFAERPEGSVSTLKIQRTQQEDSAVYLCASSLRGGSSLSYEQYFGPGTRLTVT.

V usage is TRBV5-1 and J usage is TRBJ2-1; TCRdb's assignment of TRBD2 cannot be checked, as there is no DNA. Per the germline V gene, CDR1 is SGHRS and CDR2 is YFSETQ. The CDR3 runs to 15 residues. CDR3 region: CASSHVVGEDNEQFF. The full variable domain, rest sourced from reference TRBV5-1 and TRBJ2-1, is KAGVTQTPRYLIKTRGQQVTLSCSPISGHRSVSWYQQTPGQGLQFLFEYFSETQRNKGNFPGRFSGRQFSNSRSEMNVSTLELGDSALYLCASSHVVGEDNEQFFGPGTRLTVL.

The chain carries TRBV6-5 and TRBJ1-3. The CDR3 has 14 amino acids. CDR1 and CDR2 (germline): MNHEY, SVGAGI. The CDR3 protein is CASSYSVSGNTIYF.

The chain has TRBV6-2 or TRBV6-3 and TRBJ2-7; TCRdb returns TRBD2, unconfirmable since there is no DNA. Per germline, CDR1 MNHEY and CDR2 SVGEGT. There are 16 residues in the CDR3. The CDR3 spells CAGTQGHGGSSYEQYF.

The chain carries TRBV11-3 and TRBJ2-1; TCRdb's assignment of TRBD1 cannot be checked, as there is no DNA. The V gene's germline CDR1 is SGHNT and CDR2 YENEEA. The CDR3 is made up of 15 amino acids. The CDR3 sequence: CASSQGQGSDNEQFF.